One and the same sample provided the 9 T cell receptor beta chains below, sequenced in a study of cytotoxic CD8 clonotypes in ibrutinib-treated CLL. Profiling relied on immunoSEQ multiplex PCR, and the TCRdb table lists in-frame clones only, not all of them. The data hold 110,000 or so clones, with about 50% observed a single time. Sequencing used PBMCs, obtained after 24 months of ibrutinib treatment. The receptors were sampled from a human donor with chronic lymphocytic leukemia.

The V call is TRBV9, the J call TRBJ1-1; D unclear. The V gene lost 2 bases and the J gene lost 1 base, with 9 bases spanning the gap. The CDR3 extends over 14 amino acids. From germline, CDR1 is SGDLS and CDR2 YYNGEE. CDR3 nucleotides: TGTGCCAGCAGCGTCGAGGTGAGGAACACTGAAGCTTTCTTT. This codes for CASSVEVRNTEAFF.

The rearrangement links TRBV19 to TRBJ1-5; D is perhaps TRBD1 (5 bases). There are 16 residues in the CDR3. Germline-derived CDR1 and CDR2 are LNHDA and SQIVND (reference sequence). V was clipped by 7 bases and J by 5 bases, with 21 bases between them. CDR3 loop: CASKGQGLKVDQPQHF. CDR3 nucleotide sequence: TGTGCCAGTAAAGGGCAGGGATTGAAGGTGGATCAGCCCCAGCATTTT. The variable domain in full, with the rest retrieved from reference TRBV19 and TRBJ1-5, is DGGITQSPKYLFRKEGQNVTLSCEQNLNHDAMYWYRQDPGQGLRLIYYSQIVNDFQKGDIAEGYSVSREKKESFPLTVTSAQKNPTAFYLCASKGQGLKVDQPQHFGDGTRLSIL.

The J gene is TRBJ1-2, the V gene TRBV6-1, with TRBD1 as a possible D gene (6 bases). The CDR3 covers 14 residues. Per the germline V gene, CDR1 is MNHNS and CDR2 is SASEGT. Trimming took off 6 bases at V and 4 bases at J, with 15 bases between the two ends. This CDR3 is CASRQGERSYGYTF. CDR3 coding DNA: TGTGCCAGCAGACAGGGAGAAAGATCCTATGGCTACACCTTC.

The genes are TRBV25-1 and TRBJ2-7; D is perhaps TRBD2 (6 bases). Germline V gene lookup returns CDR1 MGHDK and CDR2 SYGVNS. V was cut by 3 bases and J by 3 bases, with 15 bases left in between. The CDR3 covers 15 residues. CDR3 loop: CASSDSGDPHYEQYF. In DNA form, the CDR3 reads TGTGCCAGCAGTGATTCGGGGGACCCCCACTACGAGCAGTACTTC.

V gene TRBV5-1 combines with J gene TRBJ2-7, with 8 bases that match TRBD2. Germline V gene sequence: CDR1 SGHRS, CDR2 YFSETQ. The CDR3 loop spans 16 amino acids. Trimming cost V 0 bases and J 1 base; bases outside gene matches: 6. Here the CDR3 reads CASSLASGGPSYEQYF. CDR3 in DNA: TGCGCCAGCAGCTTGGCGAGCGGGGGCCCGTCCTACGAGCAGTACTTC.

J is TRBJ2-7 and V is TRBV5-1, with D tentatively TRBD1 (6 bases). CDR1 is SGHRS, CDR2 YFSETQ, per germline. The CDR3 is 17 residues long. With 4 bases removed from V and 0 bases from J, the gap between germline ends came to 20 bases. Written as DNA, the CDR3 is TGCGCCAGCAGCCCTATGGGGGCAGGAAGTAGCTCCTACGAGCAGTACTTC. Encoded protein: CASSPMGAGSSSYEQYF.

The V call is TRBV7-9, the J call TRBJ2-3; D is ambiguous. The V gene's germline CDR1 is SEHNR and CDR2 FQNEAQ (reference sequence). Trimming removed 3 bases at V and 4 bases at J, with 2 bases between. This CDR3 contains 11 residues. Written as DNA, the CDR3 is TGTGCCAGCAGCTTTTCAGATACGCAGTATTTT. Translation gives CASSFSDTQYF.

The rearrangement links TRBV7-3 to TRBJ2-1, with a tentative D call TRBD2 (6 bases). Germline-derived CDR1 and CDR2 are SGHTA and FQGTGA. This CDR3 has 15 amino acids. Trimming removed 4 bases from V and 7 bases from J, with 17 bases in between. The CDR3 nucleotides are TGTGCCAGCAGCTCCGGACTACCGCCTCTGAATGAGCAGTTCTTC. The encoded protein is CASSSGLPPLNEQFF.

This clone was seen only a few times. The CDR3 protein is CASSLGNSNLGYEQYF. CDR3 DNA: TGTGCCAGCAGCTTGGGAAACTCGAATTTAGGATACGAGCAGTACTTC. The chain combines TRBV5-4 with TRBJ2-7; D not resolved. The CDR3 contains 16 residues. Trimming pared 0 bases from V and 4 bases from J, leaving 17 bases between. Germline loops: CDR1 SGHNT, CDR2 YYREEE (reference sequence).